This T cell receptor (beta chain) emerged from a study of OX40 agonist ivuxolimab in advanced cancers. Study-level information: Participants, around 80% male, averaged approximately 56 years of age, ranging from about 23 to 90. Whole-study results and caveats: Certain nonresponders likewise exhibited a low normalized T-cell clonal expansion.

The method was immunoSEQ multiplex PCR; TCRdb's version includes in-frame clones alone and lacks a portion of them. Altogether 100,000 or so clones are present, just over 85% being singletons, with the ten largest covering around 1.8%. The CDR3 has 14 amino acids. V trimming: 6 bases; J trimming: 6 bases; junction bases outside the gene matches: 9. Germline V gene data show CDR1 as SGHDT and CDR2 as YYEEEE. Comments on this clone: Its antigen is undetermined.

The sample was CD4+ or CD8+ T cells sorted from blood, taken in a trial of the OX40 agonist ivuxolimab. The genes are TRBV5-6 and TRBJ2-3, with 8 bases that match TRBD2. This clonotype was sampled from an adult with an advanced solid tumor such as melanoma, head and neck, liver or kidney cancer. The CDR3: CASTPEASGDTQYF. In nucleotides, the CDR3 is TGTGCCAGCACTCCCGAGGCTAGCGGGGATACGCAGTATTTT.